Listed here are 25 T cell receptor beta chains from one sample, sequenced in a study of T cell responses to AZD1222 COVID-19 vaccine. TCRdb keeps only in-frame clones here, not all; method: immunoSEQ multiplex PCR. The data contain some 140,000 clones, 90% to 95% of them seen just once; the ten biggest clones take up about 1.5%. The sample here was peripheral blood, taken on day 0 of AZD1222 vaccination. The receptors shown here come from an adult in good health.

The rearrangement uses TRBV20-1 and TRBJ1-3; possibly TRBD1 for D (5 bases). The CDR3 spans 17 residues. V was cut by 3 bases and J by 0 bases, with 18 bases left in between. Germline V lookup: CDR1 DFQATT, CDR2 SNEGSKA (reference sequence). The CDR3: CSASWSRGLPSGNTIYF. CDR3 bases: TGCAGTGCTAGTTGGTCCCGGGGACTCCCCTCTGGAAACACCATATATTTT.

V usage is TRBV19 and J usage is TRBJ2-5, with TRBD2 as a possible D gene (6 bases). Trimming took 2 bases from V and 2 from J, leaving 6 bases between them. The CDR3 is 13 residues long. In germline, CDR1 is LNHDA, CDR2 SQIVND (reference sequence). CDR3 in DNA: TGTGCCAGTAGTATACGGGGGCAAGAGACCCAGTACTTC. It yields the protein CASSIRGQETQYF. Full variable domain (missing parts from reference TRBV19 and TRBJ2-5): DGGITQSPKYLFRKEGQNVTLSCEQNLNHDAMYWYRQDPGQGLRLIYYSQIVNDFQKGDIAEGYSVSREKKESFPLTVTSAQKNPTAFYLCASSIRGQETQYFGPGTRLLVL.

This chain joins TRBV5-4 and TRBJ2-7, with 9 bases aligning to TRBD2. This CDR3 contains 14 residues. With V trimmed by 7 bases and J by 6 bases, 11 bases remained unmatched. In germline, CDR1 is SGHNT, CDR2 YYREEE (reference sequence). The CDR3 protein is CASGNSSGVREQYF. The DNA for the CDR3 is TGTGCCAGCGGCAACTCTAGCGGGGTACGCGAGCAGTACTTC.

The genes are TRBV2 and TRBJ1-4; no reliable D call. V was shortened by 5 bases and J by 6 bases, with 13 bases between the two germline ends. Germline CDR1 and CDR2: SNHLY and FYNNEI. The CDR3 covers 14 residues. CDR3 nucleotides: TGTGCCAGCAGTCCCCGGAGGGCAGATGAAAAACTGTTTTTT. This sequence encodes CASSPRRADEKLFF.

V and J are TRBV9 and TRBJ1-1, with TRBD1 identical over 7 bases. Germline V lookup: CDR1 SGDLS, CDR2 YYNGEE. J lost 0 bases, V lost 3 bases, and 2 bases had no gene match. The CDR3 runs to 14 residues. CDR3 protein: CASSEGQLNTEAFF. Written as DNA, the CDR3 is TGTGCCAGCAGCGAGGGACAGTTGAACACTGAAGCTTTCTTT.

J is TRBJ2-7 and V is TRBV19, with D unresolved. V was cut by 4 bases and J by 2 bases, with 15 bases left in between. The CDR3 is 15 residues long. Germline V gives CDR1 LNHDA, CDR2 SQIVND (reference sequence). This chain's CDR3 is CASSRSSPGTYEQYF. The CDR3, as DNA: TGTGCCAGTAGTAGATCGAGTCCTGGGACCTACGAGCAGTACTTC.

The rearrangement joins TRBV5-6 to TRBJ1-5, with a possible D match to TRBD1 (5 bases). The CDR3 covers 15 residues. Looked up from germline, CDR1 is SGHDT and CDR2 is YYEEEE. V lost 2 bases and J lost 1, with 10 bases in between. The CDR3 here is CASSFAGLSNQPQHF. The DNA of the CDR3 is TGTGCCAGCAGCTTTGCAGGGCTAAGCAATCAGCCCCAGCATTTT.

The sample holds one count of this clone. The chain employs TRBV12-5 and TRBJ2-3; 7 bases align to TRBD1. Germline V CDR1 and CDR2: LGHNT, FRNRAP. This CDR3 spans 16 amino acids. Trimming cost V 7 bases and J 3 bases; bases outside gene matches: 13. CDR3 sequence (DNA): TGTGCTAGTGTACGCCAACAGGGGCGTATTACAGATACGCAGTATTTT. Encoded protein: CASVRQQGRITDTQYF.

This clone was recorded only once. This chain joins TRBV5-4 and TRBJ2-1, with 10 bases matching TRBD2. The J segment lost 3 bases and the V segment lost 6 bases, leaving 6 bases of the junction unmatched. Germline CDR1 is SGHNT and CDR2 is YYREEE (reference sequence). The CDR3 covers 15 residues. The CDR3 loop reads CASIPSGGYYNEQFF. CDR3 nucleotide sequence: TGTGCCAGCATCCCTAGCGGGGGATACTACAATGAGCAGTTCTTC.

The gene calls are TRBV4-2 and TRBJ2-2; 9 bases agree with TRBD2. The CDR3 has 16 residues. Germline V lookup: CDR1 LGHNA, CDR2 YNFKEQ. With V trimmed by 6 bases and J by 7 bases, 12 bases remained unmatched. The CDR3 loop reads CASSRSGSRDHGELFF. The CDR3, as DNA: TGTGCCAGCAGTCGTAGCGGGAGCAGAGATCACGGGGAGCTGTTTTTT.

The chain recombines TRBV7-9 with TRBJ1-1; perhaps TRBD1 as D (6 bases). The germline V gene has CDR1 SEHNR and CDR2 FQNEAQ (reference sequence). This CDR3 contains 16 residues. Trimming removed 1 base from V and 5 bases from J, with 17 bases in between. CDR3 bases: TGTGCCAGCAGCTTAGTGGGGGCCCGGGGACGGACTGAAGCTTTCTTT. Translation gives CASSLVGARGRTEAFF.

The chain combines TRBV6-5 with TRBJ1-1; a possible D gene is TRBD1 (5 bases). From germline, CDR1 is MNHEY and CDR2 SVGAGI. The CDR3 length is 16 residues. Between the trimmed V and J ends, which lost 6 bases and 0 bases, there was a span of 17 bases. CDR3 amino acids: CASRYRLDSMNTEAFF. The DNA for the CDR3 is TGTGCCAGCAGATACCGCCTCGACAGCATGAACACTGAAGCTTTCTTT.

The chain is built from TRBV19 and TRBJ2-1; a possible D gene is TRBD2 (6 bases). V was trimmed by 5 bases and J by 7 bases, leaving 15 bases between them. The germline V gene encodes CDR1 LNHDA and CDR2 SQIVND (reference sequence). The CDR3 length is 14 residues. The CDR3 is CASSYQEGSNEQFF. CDR3 in DNA: TGTGCCAGTAGTTACCAGGAGGGGAGTAATGAGCAGTTCTTC. Combining the CDR3 with reference TRBV19 and TRBJ2-1 gives the whole variable domain DGGITQSPKYLFRKEGQNVTLSCEQNLNHDAMYWYRQDPGQGLRLIYYSQIVNDFQKGDIAEGYSVSREKKESFPLTVTSAQKNPTAFYLCASSYQEGSNEQFFGPGTRLTVL.

The genes are TRBV5-4 and TRBJ2-2, with 8 bases identical to TRBD2. CDR3 length: 17 amino acids. Germline V gene sequence: CDR1 SGHNT, CDR2 YYREEE (reference sequence). V trimming: 0 bases; J trimming: 6 bases; junction bases outside the gene matches: 10. The CDR3 nucleotides read TGTGCCAGCAGCTTGGCCCGGGGGGGGGCGGGGCCCGGGGAGCTGTTTTTT. Amino acids: CASSLARGGAGPGELFF. The full variable domain, completed using reference TRBV5-4 and TRBJ2-2, is ETGVTQSPTHLIKTRGQQVTLRCSSQSGHNTVSWYQQALGQGPQFIFQYYREEENGRGNFPPRFSGLQFPNYSSELNVNALELDDSALYLCASSLARGGAGPGELFFGEGSRLTVL.

The J gene is TRBJ2-7, the V gene TRBV7-9; no reliable D call. The germline gives CDR1 SEHNR, CDR2 FQNEAQ (reference sequence). CDR3 length equals 18 residues. The V gene lost 1 base and the J gene lost 3 bases, with 22 bases spanning the gap. This CDR3 is CASSLVPEGLARIYEQYF. The CDR3 bases are TGTGCCAGCAGCTTAGTCCCCGAAGGTCTCGCCAGAATCTACGAGCAGTACTTC.

As regards this clone: Sequence at one end of the junction differs from germline and may be a read error. The CDR3 DNA reads TGTGCCAGCGGCTTTTGGACAGGGGTTGACGAGCAGTACTTC. It specifies CASGFWTGVDEQYF. The V call is TRBV5-4, the J call TRBJ2-7; 9 bases line up with TRBD1. The germline CDR1 and CDR2 sequences are SGHNT and YYREEE (reference sequence). The CDR3 extends over 14 amino acids.

The gene calls are TRBV5-4 and TRBJ2-3; a weak D match, TRBD2 (6 bases). Between the trimmed V and J ends, which lost 4 bases and 2 bases, there was a span of 17 bases. Germline assignment: CDR1 SGHNT and CDR2 YYREEE (reference sequence). CDR3 size: 16 residues. The CDR3 DNA is TGTGCCAGCAGCCCCCGACTAGTGGTACACACAGATACGCAGTATTTT. This gives the protein CASSPRLVVHTDTQYF.

The chain is built from TRBV3-1 (or the pseudogene TRBV3-2) and TRBJ2-2; 7 bases line up with TRBD2. Germline CDR1 LGHDT, CDR2 YNNKEL (reference sequence). There are 13 residues in the CDR3. J lost 6 bases, V lost 4 bases, and 2 bases had no gene match. CDR3 DNA: TGTGCCAGCAGCCCGACTAGCCCCGGGGAGCTGTTTTTT. As protein: CASSPTSPGELFF.

The chain recombines TRBV15 with TRBJ2-1; D gene ambiguous. The CDR3 loop spans 13 amino acids. Trimming pared 1 base from V and 3 bases from J, leaving 4 bases between. From germline, CDR1 is LNHNV and CDR2 YYDKDF (reference sequence). In DNA, the CDR3 is TGTGCCACCAGCAGAGTCGGCTACAATGAGCAGTTCTTC. This encodes CATSRVGYNEQFF.

The J gene is TRBJ1-3, the V gene TRBV7-2, with D uncertain. Germline V lookup: CDR1 SGHTA, CDR2 FQGNSA. The germline V and J ends were trimmed by 6 bases and 4 bases, with 4 bases remaining between them. The CDR3 has 11 amino acids. The CDR3 DNA sequence: TGTGCCAGCAGTTACGGAAACACCATATATTTT. It yields the protein CASSYGNTIYF.

The chain's CDR3 is CASSPTSSGRFNNEQFF. CDR3 nucleotides: TGTGCCAGCAGCCCCACCTCCAGCGGGAGGTTTAACAATGAGCAGTTCTTC. The V gene is TRBV3-1 (or the pseudogene TRBV3-2), the J gene TRBJ2-1, with TRBD2 identical over 9 bases. This CDR3 spans 17 amino acids. The ends lost 4 bases at V and 5 bases at J; junction bases unmatched: 12. Germline CDR1 is LGHDT and CDR2 is YNNKEL (reference sequence).

The V call is TRBV27, the J call TRBJ2-5; D gene ambiguous. Germline CDR1 is MNHEY and CDR2 is SMNVEV (reference sequence). The CDR3 sequence is 13 residues long. V was shortened by 2 bases and J by 0 bases, with 4 bases between the two germline ends. For the CDR3, the DNA is TGTGCCAGCAGTTTAAACTACCAAGAGACCCAGTACTTC. Translation: CASSLNYQETQYF.

The chain carries TRBV19 and TRBJ1-1; possible D gene TRBD1, 6 bases. CDR3 length equals 14 residues. V was clipped by 6 bases and J by 2 bases, with 13 bases between them. CDR1 and CDR2 from the germline V gene are LNHDA and SQIVND (reference sequence). The CDR3 DNA sequence: TGTGCCAGTAGCCGTGGGGGGACAAACACTGAAGCTTTCTTT. Translating it yields CASSRGGTNTEAFF.

The V call is TRBV5-4, the J call TRBJ2-1; D possibly uses TRBD1 or TRBD2 (5 bases each). Germline V gene data show CDR1 as SGHNT and CDR2 as YYREEE (reference sequence). The CDR3 is 11 residues long. Trimming pared 4 bases from V and 11 bases from J, leaving 10 bases between. The CDR3: CASSIGGQQFF. The CDR3 nucleotides read TGTGCCAGCAGCATTGGGGGTCAGCAGTTCTTC. Using reference TRBV5-4 and TRBJ2-1 for the parts outside the CDR3, the full variable domain is ETGVTQSPTHLIKTRGQQVTLRCSSQSGHNTVSWYQQALGQGPQFIFQYYREEENGRGNFPPRFSGLQFPNYSSELNVNALELDDSALYLCASSIGGQQFFGPGTRLTVL.

The chain employs TRBV10-3 and TRBJ2-2; 14 bases fit TRBD2. Germline V gene sequence: CDR1 ENHRY, CDR2 SYGVKD. V shed 5 bases, J shed 6 bases, and the junction held 5 bases outside the gene matches. CDR3 length: 16 amino acids. In DNA, the CDR3 is TGTGCCATCAGTCTTTTGGGACTAGCGGGAGCCGGGGAGCTGTTTTTT. It translates to CAISLLGLAGAGELFF.